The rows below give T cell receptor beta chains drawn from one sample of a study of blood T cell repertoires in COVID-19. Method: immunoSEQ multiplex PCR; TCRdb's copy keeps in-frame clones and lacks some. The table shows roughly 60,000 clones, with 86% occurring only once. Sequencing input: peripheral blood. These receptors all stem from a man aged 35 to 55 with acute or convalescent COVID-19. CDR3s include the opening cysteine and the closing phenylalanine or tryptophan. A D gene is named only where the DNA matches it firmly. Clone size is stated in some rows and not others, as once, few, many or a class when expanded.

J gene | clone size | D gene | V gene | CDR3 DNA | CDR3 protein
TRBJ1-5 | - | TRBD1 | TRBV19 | TGTGCCAGCAACAGGGGGATGCAGCCCCAGCATTTT | CASNRGMQPQHF
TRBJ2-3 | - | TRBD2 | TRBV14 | TGTGCCAGCAGCCAAGAACTGGGACTAGCGAGATCAACAGATACGCAGTATTTT | CASSQELGLARSTDTQYF
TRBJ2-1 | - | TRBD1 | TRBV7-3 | TGTGCCAGCAGCTTCGGACAGGGGGAAGGGTATGAGCAGTTCTTC | CASSFGQGEGYEQFF
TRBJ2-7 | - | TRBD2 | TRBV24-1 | TGTGCCACCAGTGACCAACTACTAGCGGGTAGCTACGAGCAGTACTTC | CATSDQLLAGSYEQYF
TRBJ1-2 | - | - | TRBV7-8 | TGTGCCAGCAGCATTGGTCGAGATAACTATGGCTACACCTTC | CASSIGRDNYGYTF
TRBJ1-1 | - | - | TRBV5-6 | TGTGCCAGCAGCTTGGGGAGTTACACTGAAGCTTTCTTT | CASSLGSYTEAFF
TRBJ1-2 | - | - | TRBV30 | TGTGCCTGGAGTTCTTATGGCTACACCTTC | CAWSSYGYTF
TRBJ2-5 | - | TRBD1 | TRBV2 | TGTGCCAGCAGTGAAAGGGACAGCCAAGAGACCCAGTACTTC | CASSERDSQETQYF
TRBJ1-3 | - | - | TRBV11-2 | TGTGCCAGCAGCTCATTACAGGGTGCTGGAAACACCATATATTTT | CASSSLQGAGNTIYF
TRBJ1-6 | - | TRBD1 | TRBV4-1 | TGCGCCAGCAGCCAGGGACAGGGAAATTCACCCCTCCACTTT | CASSQGQGNSPLHF
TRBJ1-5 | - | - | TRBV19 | TGTGCCAGTTTAATGAGGAATCAGCCCCAGCATTTT | CASLMRNQPQHF
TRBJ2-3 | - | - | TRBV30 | TGTGCCTGGATGCAGTTCACAGATACGCAGTATTTT | CAWMQFTDTQYF
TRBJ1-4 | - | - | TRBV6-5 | TGTGCCAGCAGACCTGGACAGTTGTCGGAACTGTTTTTT | CASRPGQLSELFF
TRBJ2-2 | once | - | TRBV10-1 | TGCGCCAGCAGTGACTCGAGGACATTCCAGAACACCGGGGAGCTGTTTTTT | CASSDSRTFQNTGELFF
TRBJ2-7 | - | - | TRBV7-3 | TGTGCCAGCAGCCCCGCGGGGGGACAGGGAGGCTACGAGCAGTACTTC | CASSPAGGQGGYEQYF
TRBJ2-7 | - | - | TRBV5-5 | TGTGCCAGCAGCTTCCTGGGGGCGGGTGAGCAGTACTTC | CASSFLGAGEQYF
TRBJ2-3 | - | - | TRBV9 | TGTGCCAGCAGCGTAACCCTAGGCCGCACAGATACGCAGTATTTT | CASSVTLGRTDTQYF
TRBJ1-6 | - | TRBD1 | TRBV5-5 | TGTGCCAGCAGCCCACCGGGACAGAAAAATTCACCCCTCCACTTT | CASSPPGQKNSPLHF
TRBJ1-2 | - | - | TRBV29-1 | TGCAGCGTTTCTAGAATGGAGTATGGCTACACCTTC | CSVSRMEYGYTF
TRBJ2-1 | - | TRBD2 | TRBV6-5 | TGTGCCAGCAGCCGGACTAGCGACCGCTATAATGAGCAGTTCTTC | CASSRTSDRYNEQFF
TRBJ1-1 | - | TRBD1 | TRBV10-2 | TGCGCCAGCAGTGAGGGACAGGGCAGTTTCGGAGCTTTCTTT | CASSEGQGSFGAFF
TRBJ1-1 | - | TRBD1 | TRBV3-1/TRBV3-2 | TGTGCCAGCAGCCAAGGAAGGACAGGGGGATTATGGACTGAAGCTTTCTTT | CASSQGRTGGLWTEAFF
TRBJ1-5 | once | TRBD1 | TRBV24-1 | TGTGCCACCAGTGCGGGACAGGGGATCTATCAGCCCCAGCATTTT | CATSAGQGIYQPQHF
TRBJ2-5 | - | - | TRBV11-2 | TGTGCCAGCAGCTTATCTAGGATGGAAGAGACCCAGTACTTC | CASSLSRMEETQYF
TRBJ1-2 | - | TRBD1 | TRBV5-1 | TGCGCCAGCAGCTGGACAGGGGAGCTTAACTATGGCTACACCTTC | CASSWTGELNYGYTF
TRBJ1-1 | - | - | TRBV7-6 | TGTGCCAGCAGCTTAGACGGAGCCCCCAACACTGAAGCTTTCTTT | CASSLDGAPNTEAFF
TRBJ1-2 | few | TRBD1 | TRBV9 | TGTGCCAGCAGCGGCCGACAGGGACCGATCGGCTACACCTTC | CASSGRQGPIGYTF
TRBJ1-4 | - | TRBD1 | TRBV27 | TGTGCCAGCAGTTTATCCTGGACAGGGCGGCAAGAAAAACTGTTTTTT | CASSLSWTGRQEKLFF
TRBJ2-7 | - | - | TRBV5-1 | TGCGCCAGCAGCTCCGGGACAACAACCTACGAGCAGTACTTC | CASSSGTTTYEQYF
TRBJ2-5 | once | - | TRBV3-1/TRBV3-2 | TGTGCCAGCAGCCAAGGCGGGCAAGAGACCCAGTACTTC | CASSQGGQETQYF
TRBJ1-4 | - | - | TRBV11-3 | TGTGCCAGCAGCCGGTCCGCTAATGAAAAACTGTTTTTT | CASSRSANEKLFF
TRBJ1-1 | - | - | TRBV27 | TGTGCCAGCAGTTGGGGAGGGGGACTTGAAGCTTTCTTT | CASSWGGGLEAFF
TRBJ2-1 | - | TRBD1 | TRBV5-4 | TGTGCCAGCAGTCAATCGGGACAGGGGTACAATGAGCAGTTCTTC | CASSQSGQGYNEQFF
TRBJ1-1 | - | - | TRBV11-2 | TGTGCCAGCAGCTTTGGGAAGGGAGGAACAGGTACTGAAGCTTTCTTT | CASSFGKGGTGTEAFF
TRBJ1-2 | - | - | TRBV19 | TGTGCCAGTAGTACCGGAGGGGTGCAGCACCGCTATGGCTACACCTTC | CASSTGGVQHRYGYTF
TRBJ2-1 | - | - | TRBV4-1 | TGCGCCAGCAGCCAAGATATTGGGGCCGAAGCGCGGTTCTTC | CASSQDIGAEARFF
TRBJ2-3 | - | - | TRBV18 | TGTGCCAGCTCACCACATGAGCGACCTTACACAGATACGCAGTATTTT | CASSPHERPYTDTQYF
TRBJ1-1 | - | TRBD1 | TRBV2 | TGTGCCAGCAGCGGACAGGGGGGGATATCTGAAGCTTTCTTT | CASSGQGGISEAFF
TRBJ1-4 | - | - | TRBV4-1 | TGCGCCAGCAGCCAAGTCCGTGGGGCCCAAACTGAAAAACTGTTTTTT | CASSQVRGAQTEKLFF
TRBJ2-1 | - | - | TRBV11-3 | TGTGCCAGCAGCTCTCCGAGTGAGCAGTTCTTC | CASSSPSEQFF
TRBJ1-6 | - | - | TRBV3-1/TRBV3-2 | TGTGCCAGCAGCCAAGGGACAGTTAATTCACCCCTCCACTTT | CASSQGTVNSPLHF
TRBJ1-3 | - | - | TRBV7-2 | TGTGCCAGCAGCTTAAGCTACTCTGGAAACACCATATATTTT | CASSLSYSGNTIYF
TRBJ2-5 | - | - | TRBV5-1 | TGCGCCAGCAGTCCGACTCCAGAAGAGACCCAGTACTTC | CASSPTPEETQYF
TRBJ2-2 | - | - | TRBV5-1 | TGCGCCAGCAGCCCACAAAGGACAGTGAACACCGGGGAGCTGTTTTTT | CASSPQRTVNTGELFF
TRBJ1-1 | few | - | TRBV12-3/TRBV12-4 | TGTGCCAGCAGTTTAGCGGCAGGAGGGGAAGCTTTCTTT | CASSLAAGGEAFF
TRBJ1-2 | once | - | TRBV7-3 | TGTGCCAGCAGCTCCCGGAGGCGCAGCAGCCCCTACACCTTC | CASSSRRRSSPYTF
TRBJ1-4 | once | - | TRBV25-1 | TGTGCCAGCAGTGATTTTCAGGGTCAGAGGGAAAAACTGTTTTTT | CASSDFQGQREKLFF
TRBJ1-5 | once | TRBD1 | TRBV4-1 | TGCGCCAGCAGCCCGGGACAGGGCCTTCAGCCCCAGCATTTT | CASSPGQGLQPQHF
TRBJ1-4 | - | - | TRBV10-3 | TGTGCCATCAGCCAGGGGCAGGGTAATGAAAAACTGTTTTTT | CAISQGQGNEKLFF
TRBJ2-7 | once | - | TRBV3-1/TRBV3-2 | TGTGCCAGCAGCCCAATAGCGGACTCCTACGAGCAGTACTTC | CASSPIADSYEQYF
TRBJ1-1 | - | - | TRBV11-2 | TGTGCCAGCAGCTTAGTCCAGGCGAACACTGAAGCTTTCTTT | CASSLVQANTEAFF
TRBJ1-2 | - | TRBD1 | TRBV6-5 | TGTGCCAGCAGCCGCGGACAGGCCTATGGCTACACCTTC | CASSRGQAYGYTF
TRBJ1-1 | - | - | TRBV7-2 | TGTGCCAGCAGCTTACGCACTGAAGCTTTCTTT | CASSLRTEAFF
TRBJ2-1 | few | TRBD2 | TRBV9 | TGTGCCAGCAGCGCCGTCGGACTAGCGGGGCACAATGAGCAGTTCTTC | CASSAVGLAGHNEQFF
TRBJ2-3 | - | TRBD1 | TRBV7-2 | TGTGCCAGCACCCCCCGAAGGGGGCCCCGCACAGATACGCAGTATTTT | CASTPRRGPRTDTQYF
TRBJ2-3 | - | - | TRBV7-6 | TGTGCCAGCAGCTCCGACACCCACACAGATACGCAGTATTTT | CASSSDTHTDTQYF
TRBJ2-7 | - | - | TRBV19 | TGTGCCAGTAGTCCCGGACAGAGCGGCTACGAGCAGTACTTC | CASSPGQSGYEQYF
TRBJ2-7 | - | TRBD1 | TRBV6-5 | TGTGCCAGCAGCAGGACAGGGCGGGGATACGAGCAGTACTTC | CASSRTGRGYEQYF
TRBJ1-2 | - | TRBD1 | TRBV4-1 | TGCGCCAGCAGCCAGGAGACGGGACAGGGGGGCTTCGATAACTATGGCTACACCTTC | CASSQETGQGGFDNYGYTF
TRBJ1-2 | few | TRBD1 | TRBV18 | TGTGCCAGCTCCCTGGACAGGGGTGAGGTTGGCTACACCTTC | CASSLDRGEVGYTF